Listed below are T cell receptor beta chains from one sample, sequenced in a study of OX40 agonist ivuxolimab in advanced cancers. Libraries were prepared by immunoSEQ multiplex PCR; TCRdb keeps only in-frame clonotypes and omits some of them. There are tens of thousands of clones in the sample; about nine tenths occur only once, and 5% to 5.5% lies in the top ten. Sample: CD4+ or CD8+ T cells sorted from blood, taken in a trial of the OX40 agonist ivuxolimab. These receptors came from an adult with an advanced solid tumor such as melanoma, head and neck, liver or kidney cancer. Both conserved end residues are part of each CDR3. Fields, in order: D gene, clone size, J gene, V gene, CDR3 protein, CDR3 DNA. The D gene is left open where the match is weak. Size tells how often a clone was seen (once, few, many) or the class of an expanded clone, and some rows leave it out.

TRBD1 | - | TRBJ2-7 | TRBV5-6 | CASSWRDRIYEQYF | TGTGCCAGCAGCTGGCGGGACAGGATATACGAGCAGTACTTC
- | - | TRBJ2-7 | TRBV27 | CASRVRPDLYYEQYF | TGTGCCAGCAGGGTGAGACCAGACCTCTACTACGAGCAGTACTTC
- | few | TRBJ1-5 | TRBV19 | CASSIAGVGNQPQHF | TGTGCCAGTAGTATAGCTGGGGTCGGCAATCAGCCCCAGCATTTT
- | few | TRBJ1-2 | TRBV19 | CASSIRGRTYGYTF | TGTGCCAGTAGTATAAGGGGACGGACCTATGGCTACACCTTC
TRBD2 | - | TRBJ2-1 | TRBV5-5 | CASSPVAGGPGEQFF | TGTGCCAGCAGCCCCGTAGCGGGAGGGCCAGGGGAGCAGTTCTTC
- | - | TRBJ1-5 | TRBV5-1 | CASSLVAGNQPQHF | TGCGCCAGCAGCTTGGTGGCGGGAAATCAGCCCCAGCATTTT
- | - | TRBJ1-1 | TRBV28 | CASSLQGLGNTEAFF | TGTGCCAGCAGTTTACAGGGGCTTGGGAACACTGAAGCTTTCTTT
TRBD2 | once | TRBJ2-7 | TRBV29-1 | CSVPGASGRWNEQYF | TGCAGCGTCCCCGGTGCTAGCGGGAGGTGGAACGAGCAGTACTTC
- | once | TRBJ2-3 | TRBV19 | CASSIRVTDTQYF | TGTGCCAGTAGTATACGCGTAACAGATACGCAGTATTTT
TRBD1 | - | TRBJ2-5 | TRBV11-3 | CASSPGQGGQETQYF | TGTGCCAGCTCCCCCGGACAGGGGGGACAAGAGACCCAGTACTTC